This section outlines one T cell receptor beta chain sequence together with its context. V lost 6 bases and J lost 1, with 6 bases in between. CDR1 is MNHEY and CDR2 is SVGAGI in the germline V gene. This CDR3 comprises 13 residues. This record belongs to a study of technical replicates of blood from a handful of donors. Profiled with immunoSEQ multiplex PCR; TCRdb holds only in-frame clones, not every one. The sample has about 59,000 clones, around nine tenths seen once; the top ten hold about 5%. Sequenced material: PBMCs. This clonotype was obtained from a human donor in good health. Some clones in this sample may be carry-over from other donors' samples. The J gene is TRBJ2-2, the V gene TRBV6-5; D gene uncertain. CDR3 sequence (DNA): TGTGCCAGCAGCCCCTTGAACACCGGGGAGCTGTTTTTT. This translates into CASSPLNTGELFF.